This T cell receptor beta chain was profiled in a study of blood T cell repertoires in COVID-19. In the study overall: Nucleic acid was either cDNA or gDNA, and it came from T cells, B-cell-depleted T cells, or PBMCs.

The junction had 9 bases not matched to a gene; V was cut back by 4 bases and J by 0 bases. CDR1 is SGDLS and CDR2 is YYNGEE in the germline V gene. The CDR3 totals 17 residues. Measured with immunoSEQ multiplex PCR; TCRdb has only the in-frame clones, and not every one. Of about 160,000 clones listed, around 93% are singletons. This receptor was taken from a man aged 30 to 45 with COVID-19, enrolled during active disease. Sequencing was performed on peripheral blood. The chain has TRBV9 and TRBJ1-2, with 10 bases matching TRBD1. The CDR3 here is CASSHRDRGEPNYGYTF. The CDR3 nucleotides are TGTGCCAGCAGCCACCGGGACAGGGGAGAACCTAACTATGGCTACACCTTC.